This T cell receptor (beta chain) was sequenced in a study of T-cell memory formation after mild COVID-19. In its sample, this clonotype was seen many times. TCRdb passed the 5' RACE reads through MiXCR, listing each CDR3 protein once. The data contain 300,000 to 400,000 distinct CDR3 sequences, 25% to 30% of them singletons. The sequence was obtained from an adult woman who had mild COVID-19 (a few samples of this study predate the infection). Cell type and time point are not known. Material for sequencing was PBMCs or a T cell subset sorted from them (not recorded which).

CDR3 in amino acids: CASSSDRGQVAEQYF. CDR3 sequence (DNA): TGTGCCAGCAGTTCGGACCGGGGTCAGGTGGCCGAGCAGTACTTC. This chain connects TRBV7-9 to TRBJ2-7; a weak D match, TRBD2 (5 bases). CDR3 length: 15 residues. Trimming removed 6 bases from V and 6 bases from J, with 21 bases in between. The germline V gene encodes CDR1 SEHNR and CDR2 FQNEAQ (reference sequence).